This paragraph reports one T cell receptor beta chain. Sequencing was performed with immunoSEQ multiplex PCR; in TCRdb, only in-frame clones are kept and a portion is missing. Among around 150,000 clones listed, roughly 82% were seen once. The study drew participants aged about 18 to 95 years from some 24 US areas. Participants were placed into cohorts based on the clinical history they reported. The length of the CDR3 is 15 residues. After removal of 6 bases from V and 6 bases from J, the junction contained 7 bases not matched to a gene. Germline lookup yields CDR1 SGHRS and CDR2 YFSETQ. This sample is part of a study of blood T cell repertoires in COVID-19. Study overall: Collection of acute and convalescent COVID-19 samples took place in the United States, Italy and Spain. From T cells, B-cell-depleted T cells, or PBMCs came the material, which was cDNA or gDNA.

V is TRBV5-1 and J is TRBJ1-6, with 9 bases fitting TRBD1. The TCR was taken from a man aged 50 to 60 who had recovered from COVID-19. The sequencing sample was made of PBMCs or T cells enriched from blood (not recorded which). Here the CDR3 DNA reads TGCGCCAGCACCCCGGACAGGGGTGGTAATTCACCCCTCCACTTT. Translation gives CASTPDRGGNSPLHF. Full variable domain (remainder filled in from reference TRBV5-1 and TRBJ1-6): KAGVTQTPRYLIKTRGQQVTLSCSPISGHRSVSWYQQTPGQGLQFLFEYFSETQRNKGNFPGRFSGRQFSNSRSEMNVSTLELGDSALYLCASTPDRGGNSPLHFGNGTRLTVT.